Below are 2 T cell receptor beta chains sequenced from a single sample in a study of PD-1 blockade in classical Hodgkin lymphoma. Indicated time point: cycle 4 day 1 (C4D1), after 5 to 7 weeks of nivolumab. Autologous stem cell transplantation was followed by relapse in every patient, and brentuximab vedotin exposure varied. Investigators isolated CD4+ T cells from thawed PBMCs through magnetic negative selection. This table comes from immunoSEQ multiplex PCR, and its TCRdb copy is limited to in-frame clones, with some not included. The sample has tens of thousands of clones, approximately 80% seen once. The material was CD4+ T cells from blood, obtained before the fourth cycle of nivolumab. The receptor set was obtained from a human donor with classical Hodgkin lymphoma.

The gene calls are TRBV6-5 and TRBJ1-1, with D perhaps TRBD1 (6 bases). The CDR3 is 14 residues long. The ends were cut back, 2 bases at V and 6 bases at J, with 13 bases in the middle. Germline loops: CDR1 MNHEY, CDR2 SVGAGI. The CDR3 here is CASSYNPGHPEAFF. CDR3 nucleotide sequence: TGTGCCAGCAGTTACAACCCGGGACACCCTGAAGCTTTCTTT.

The chain uses TRBV6-1 and TRBJ1-1, with a tentative D call TRBD1 (5 bases). Trimming left V 7 bases short and J 1 base short, with 13 bases between. CDR1 is MNHNS, CDR2 SASEGT, per germline. The length of the CDR3 is 14 residues. The DNA of the CDR3 is TGTGCCAGCACTCCCGGGACTGCGAACACTGAAGCTTTCTTT. Protein sequence: CASTPGTANTEAFF.